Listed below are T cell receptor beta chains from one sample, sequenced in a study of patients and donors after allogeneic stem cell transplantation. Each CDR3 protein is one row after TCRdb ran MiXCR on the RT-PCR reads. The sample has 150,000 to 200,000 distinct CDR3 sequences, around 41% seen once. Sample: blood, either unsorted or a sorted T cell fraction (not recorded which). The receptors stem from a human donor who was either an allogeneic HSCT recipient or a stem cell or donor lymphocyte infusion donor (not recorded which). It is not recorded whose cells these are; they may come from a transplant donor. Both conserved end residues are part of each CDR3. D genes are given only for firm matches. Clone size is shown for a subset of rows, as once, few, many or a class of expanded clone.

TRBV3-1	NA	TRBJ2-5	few	CASRGRGQETQYF	TGTGCCAGCAGAGGCAGGGGCCAAGAGACCCAGTACTTC
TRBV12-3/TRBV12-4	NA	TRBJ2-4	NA	CASSLSAGTNIQYF	TGTGCCAGCAGTTTATCGGCGGGGACGAACATTCAGTACTTC
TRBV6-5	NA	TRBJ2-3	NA	CASSYSRVTGTDTQYF	TGTGCCAGCAGTTACTCGCGGGTCACCGGGACAGATACGCAGTATTTT
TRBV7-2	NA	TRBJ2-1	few	CASSSRSSRLSYNEQFF	TGTGCCAGCAGCAGCCGAAGTAGCCGCCTCTCCTACAATGAGCAGTTCTTC
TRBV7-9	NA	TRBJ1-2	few	CASRIGNQAYGYTF	TGTGCCAGCAGAATAGGGAATCAGGCGTATGGCTACACCTTC
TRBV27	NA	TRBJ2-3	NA	CASSFLSGSTDTQYF	TGTGCCAGCAGTTTTCTTAGCGGCAGCACAGATACGCAGTATTTT
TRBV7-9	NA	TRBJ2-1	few	CASRTSYNEQFF	TGTGCCAGCAGGACCAGTTACAATGAGCAGTTCTTC
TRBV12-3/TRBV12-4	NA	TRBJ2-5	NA	CASSPPDARTQYF	TGTGCCAGCAGCCCGCCCGACGCCAGGACCCAGTACTTC
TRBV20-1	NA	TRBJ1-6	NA	CSALGGNSPLHF	TGCAGTGCTCTAGGGGGGAATTCACCCCTCCACTTT
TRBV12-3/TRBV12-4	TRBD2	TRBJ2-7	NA	CASSAGGGYEQYF	TGTGCCAGCAGTGCGGGAGGAGGTTACGAGCAGTACTTC
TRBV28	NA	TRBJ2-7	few	CASSNREIVSYEQYF	TGTGCCAGCTCGAACAGGGAGATCGTCTCCTACGAGCAGTACTTC
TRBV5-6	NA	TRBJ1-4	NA	CASSREATNEKLFF	TGTGCCAGCAGCCGGGAGGCAACTAATGAAAAACTGTTTTTT
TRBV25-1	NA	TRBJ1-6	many	CASRGLNNSPLHF	TGTGCCAGCAGAGGACTGAATAATTCACCCCTCCACTTT
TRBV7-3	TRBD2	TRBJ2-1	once	CASSLLAGQNNEQFF	TGTGCCAGCAGCTTACTAGCGGGACAGAACAATGAGCAGTTCTTC
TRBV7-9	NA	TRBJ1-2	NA	CASSSPGGGVRSYGYTF	TGTGCCAGCAGCTCCCCCGGCGGGGGCGTCAGATCCTATGGCTACACCTTC
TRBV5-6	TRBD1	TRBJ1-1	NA	CASRPQTGVAEAFF	TGTGCCAGCAGACCACAGACAGGGGTGGCTGAAGCTTTCTTT
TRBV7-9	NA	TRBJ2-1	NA	CASSPASELYNEQFF	TGTGCCAGCAGCCCAGCGTCGGAACTATACAATGAGCAGTTCTTC
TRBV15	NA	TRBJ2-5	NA	CATSSLVGLETQYF	TGTGCCACCAGCAGCCTAGTGGGTCTGGAGACCCAGTACTTC
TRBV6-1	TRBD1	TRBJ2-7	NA	CASMRDRSSYEQYF	TGTGCCAGCATGCGGGACAGGTCTTCCTACGAGCAGTACTTC
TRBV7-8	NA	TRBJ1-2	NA	CASSYHKYDRRPTYGYTF	TGTGCCAGCAGCTACCATAAATACGACAGGCGGCCTACCTATGGCTACACCTTC
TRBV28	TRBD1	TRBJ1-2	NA	CASSFRGPDYGYTF	TGTGCCAGCAGTTTCAGGGGGCCGGACTATGGCTACACCTTC
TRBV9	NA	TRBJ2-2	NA	CASNGATGELFF	TGTGCCAGCAACGGGGCCACCGGGGAGCTGTTTTTT
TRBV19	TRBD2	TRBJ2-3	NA	CASGLAGGTDTQYF	TGTGCCAGTGGACTAGCGGGAGGCACAGATACGCAGTATTTT
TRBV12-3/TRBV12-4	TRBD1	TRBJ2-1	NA	CASSYGTAYNEQFF	TGTGCCAGCAGTTATGGGACAGCATACAATGAGCAGTTCTTC
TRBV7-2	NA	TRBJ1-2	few	CASSLKQGPSAYTF	TGTGCCAGCAGCTTAAAGCAGGGGCCATCCGCCTACACCTTC
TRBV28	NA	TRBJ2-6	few	CATLPGFHHPGANVLTF	TGTGCCACCTTACCGGGCTTCCATCACCCCGGGGCCAACGTCCTGACTTTC
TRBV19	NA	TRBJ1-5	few	CASSIGPRGQPQHF	TGTGCCAGTAGTATAGGACCCCGCGGTCAGCCCCAGCATTTT
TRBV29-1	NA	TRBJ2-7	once	CSARGSSSYEQYF	TGCAGCGCCAGGGGTAGCAGCTCCTACGAGCAGTACTTC
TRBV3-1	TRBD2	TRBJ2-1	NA	CASSQGSGNPYNEQFF	TGTGCCAGCAGCCAGGGAAGCGGGAACCCCTACAATGAGCAGTTCTTC
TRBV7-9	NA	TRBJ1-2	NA	CASSLSIYGYTF	TGTGCCAGCAGCTTATCGATCTATGGCTACACCTTC
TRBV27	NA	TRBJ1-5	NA	CASTPSGQSHGTQHF	TGTGCCAGCACGCCTTCTGGACAGTCCCATGGGACCCAGCATTTT
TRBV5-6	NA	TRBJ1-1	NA	CASSYHLGTEAFF	TGTGCCAGCAGTTATCATCTGGGGACTGAAGCTTTCTTT
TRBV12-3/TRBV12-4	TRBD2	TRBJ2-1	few	CASRRTSGSSYNEQFF	TGTGCCAGCAGAAGGACTAGCGGGAGCTCCTACAATGAGCAGTTCTTC
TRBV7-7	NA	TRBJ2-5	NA	CASSLGGPGEETQYF	TGTGCCAGCAGCTTAGGAGGGCCCGGAGAAGAGACCCAGTACTTC
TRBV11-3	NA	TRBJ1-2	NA	CASSLGTRHNYGYTF	TGTGCCAGCAGCTTAGGGACTCGACATAACTATGGCTACACCTTC
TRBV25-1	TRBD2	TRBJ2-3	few	CASSLAGGPSTDTQYF	TGTGCCAGCAGTCTAGCGGGAGGGCCTAGCACAGATACGCAGTATTTT
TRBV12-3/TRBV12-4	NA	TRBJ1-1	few	CASSLNGAVNTEAFF	TGTGCCAGCAGTTTAAATGGGGCGGTGAACACTGAAGCTTTCTTT
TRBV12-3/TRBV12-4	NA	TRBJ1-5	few	CASSLGVNSNQPQHF	TGTGCCAGCAGTTTAGGGGTGAATAGCAATCAGCCCCAGCATTTT
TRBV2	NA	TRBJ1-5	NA	CASARDINQPQHF	TGTGCCAGCGCCCGGGACATCAATCAGCCCCAGCATTTT
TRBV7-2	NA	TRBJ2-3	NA	CASSLVGGGDTQYF	TGTGCCAGCAGCTTAGTAGGAGGGGGAGATACGCAGTATTTT
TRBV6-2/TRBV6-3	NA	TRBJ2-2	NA	CASAVGSNTGELFF	TGTGCCAGCGCAGTAGGTTCGAACACCGGGGAGCTGTTTTTT
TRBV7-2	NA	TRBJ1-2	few	CASSLTAGYGYTF	TGTGCCAGCAGCTTAACGGCGGGGTATGGCTACACCTTC